Described below is a single TCR beta chain sequence and its context. Its antigen is currently unknown. The treatment denotes: roughly ten-day PBMC culture with coronavirus spike peptide pools or control peptides (ViraFEST assay). PBMC cultures, at 1.5 million to 2.5 million cells per well, received around 10 IU/ml IL-2 and roughly 9 ug/ml peptide pools. This sample was included in a study of vaccination and CD4 T cells after COVID-19. The wider study: Convalescent individuals exhibited SARS-CoV-2 positivity on nasal swab PCR, with fewer than ten mild and one severe presentation. Some control cultures received a CEFX pool, which served as the positive control. Others received an HIV-1 Nef pool or no peptide. Notes on the study in general: In convalescent patients, a median around 85% of reactive clones appeared only post-vaccination.

The Oncomine TCR Beta short-read assay sequenced DNA from cultured CD4+ T cells. TCRdb passed the PCR reads through MiXCR, listing each CDR3 protein once. This sample yields around 12,000 distinct CDR3 sequences, of which about 60% are seen a single time; about an eighth belongs to the top ten. Source material: CD4+ T cells from blood, cultured in vitro. The sequence came from a human donor who had recovered from COVID-19.

The CDR3 protein is CASSEGNSNQPQHF. DNA for the CDR3: TGTGCCAGCAGTGAAGGTAACAGCAATCAGCCCCAGCATTTT. The chain carries TRBV2 and TRBJ1-5; the D is unclear. Germline CDR1 reads SNHLY; CDR2 reads FYNNEI. This CDR3 comprises 14 residues. Trimming removed 1 base from V and 1 base from J, with 5 bases in between.